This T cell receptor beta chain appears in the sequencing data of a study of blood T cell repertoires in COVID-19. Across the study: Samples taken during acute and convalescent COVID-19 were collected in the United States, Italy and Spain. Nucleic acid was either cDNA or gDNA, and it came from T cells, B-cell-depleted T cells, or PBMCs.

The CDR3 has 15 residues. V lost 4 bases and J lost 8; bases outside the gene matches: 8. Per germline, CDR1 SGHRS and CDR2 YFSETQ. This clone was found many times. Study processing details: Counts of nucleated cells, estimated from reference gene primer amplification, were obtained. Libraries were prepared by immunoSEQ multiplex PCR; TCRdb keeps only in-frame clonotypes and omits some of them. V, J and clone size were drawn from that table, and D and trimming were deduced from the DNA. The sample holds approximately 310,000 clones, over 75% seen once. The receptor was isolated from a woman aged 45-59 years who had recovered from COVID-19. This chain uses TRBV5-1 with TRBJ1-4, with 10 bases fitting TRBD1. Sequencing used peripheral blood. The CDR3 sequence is CASSNRDRGEEKLFF. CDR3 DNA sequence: TGCGCCAGCAGCAACCGGGACAGGGGAGAGGAAAAACTGTTTTTT.